The 30 T cell receptor beta chains below were found in one sample sequenced in a study of OX40 agonist ivuxolimab in advanced cancers. Sequencing was performed with immunoSEQ multiplex PCR; in TCRdb, only in-frame clones are kept and a portion is missing. Altogether 15,000 to 20,000 clones are present, about 80% being singletons, with the ten largest covering 40% to 45%. The specimen was CD4+ or CD8+ T cells sorted from blood, collected in a trial of the OX40 agonist ivuxolimab. Every receptor here comes from an adult with an advanced solid tumor such as melanoma, head and neck, liver or kidney cancer.

The chain has TRBV19 and TRBJ1-1; TRBD1 is a possible D gene (5 bases). Germline V CDR1 and CDR2: LNHDA, SQIVND (reference sequence). Trimming removed 1 base at V and 4 bases at J, with 13 bases between. The CDR3 contains 15 residues. CDR3 sequence: CASSIGAGLSTEAFF. CDR3 DNA sequence: TGTGCCAGTAGTATAGGTGCAGGGCTCAGCACTGAAGCTTTCTTT.

The rearrangement links TRBV6-5 to TRBJ2-7; 7 bases match TRBD1. The length of the CDR3 is 15 residues. Germline V gene data show CDR1 as MNHEY and CDR2 as SVGAGI. Unmatched junction bases numbered 12, after V lost 10 bases and J lost 0 bases. CDR3 loop: CATRGLTGSSYEQYF. For the CDR3, the DNA is TGTGCCACCCGTGGGCTGACAGGGAGCTCCTACGAGCAGTACTTC.

The rearrangement links TRBV27 to TRBJ2-1, with D unresolved. V gave up 5 bases and J gave up 7 bases, with 12 bases separating them. CDR3 length equals 13 residues. Per germline, CDR1 MNHEY and CDR2 SMNVEV (reference sequence). The CDR3 sequence is CASSPPQDNEQFF. As DNA, the CDR3 is TGTGCCAGCAGTCCCCCCCAGGATAATGAGCAGTTCTTC.

The J gene is TRBJ1-6, the V gene TRBV15, with D tentatively TRBD1 (5 bases). Trimming removed 3 bases at V and 0 bases at J, with 12 bases between. Germline CDR1 and CDR2: LNHNV and YYDKDF (reference sequence). The length of the CDR3 is 17 residues. As DNA, the CDR3 is TGTGCCACCAGCAGGGGACTGTCGAGCTCCTATAATTCACCCCTCCACTTT. It translates to CATSRGLSSSYNSPLHF.

CDR3 coding DNA: TGCGCCAGCAGCTCCTGGACAGGACGGAATGAAAAACTGTTTTTT. It is translated as CASSSWTGRNEKLFF. The rearrangement uses TRBV5-1 and TRBJ1-4; 7 bases fit TRBD1. With V trimmed by 3 bases and J by 5 bases, 7 bases remained unmatched. CDR1 is SGHRS, CDR2 YFSETQ, per germline. This CDR3 is built from 15 residues.

The rearrangement links TRBV7-2 to TRBJ2-5; D remains unclear. V lost 1 base and J 0 bases, leaving 12 bases between the germline ends. This CDR3 is 16 amino acids long. Germline CDR1 is SGHTA and CDR2 is FQGNSA. The CDR3 loop reads CASSLGTQPNQETQYF. DNA of the CDR3: TGTGCCAGCAGCTTAGGGACCCAACCGAACCAAGAGACCCAGTACTTC.

CDR3 bases: TGTGCCAGCAGGGTGACTGTCATGGATTCACCCCTCCACTTT. This encodes CASRVTVMDSPLHF. The V gene is TRBV2, the J gene TRBJ1-6, with D unclear. Germline lookup yields CDR1 SNHLY and CDR2 FYNNEI. The ends were cut back, 6 bases at V and 8 bases at J, with 14 bases in the middle. The CDR3 spans 14 residues.

This chain joins TRBV6-5 and TRBJ1-2; D remains unclear. Trimming removed 5 bases at V and 4 bases at J, with 11 bases between. CDR3 length: 13 residues. In germline, CDR1 is MNHEY, CDR2 SVGAGI. CDR3 in DNA: TGTGCCAGCAGTGGGTCTGTAGCCTATGGCTACACCTTC. It is translated as CASSGSVAYGYTF.

V and J are TRBV27 and TRBJ1-1; 9 bases are shared with TRBD1. The CDR3 contains 17 residues. Losses at the gene ends were 1 base for V and 5 bases for J; bases not matched to a gene: 11. Germline CDR1 and CDR2: MNHEY and SMNVEV (reference sequence). The CDR3, as DNA: TGTGCCAGCAGTTTATTGATCGAACAGGGGGCTGGAACTGAAGCTTTCTTT. Translated, it gives CASSLLIEQGAGTEAFF.

The rearrangement uses TRBV27 and TRBJ2-1, with D hard to call. The CDR3 has 11 amino acids. With 9 bases removed from V and 6 bases from J, the gap between germline ends came to 9 bases. Germline V gene sequence: CDR1 MNHEY, CDR2 SMNVEV (reference sequence). In DNA, the CDR3 is TGTGCCAGTGGAGACCTCAATGAGCAGTTCTTC. Amino acids: CASGDLNEQFF.

This clone showed up just a few times. The chain joins TRBV28 to TRBJ1-1; D not certain. The germline CDR1 and CDR2 sequences are MDHEN and SYDVKM. CDR3 size: 15 residues. Trimming took off 4 bases at V and 0 bases at J, with 12 bases between the two ends. The CDR3 protein is CASSSGIIMNTEAFF. The CDR3 DNA reads TGTGCCAGCAGTTCGGGGATCATCATGAACACTGAAGCTTTCTTT.

In its sample, this clone was seen once. The chain is built from TRBV14 and TRBJ1-4, with D unclear. Germline V gives CDR1 SGHDN, CDR2 FVKESK. The CDR3 has 14 residues. Trimming pared 6 bases from V and 8 bases from J, leaving 16 bases between. In DNA, the CDR3 is TGTGCCAGCAGTATGGTAGGGTTCGAGGAAAAACTGTTTTTT. Residues: CASSMVGFEEKLFF. The full variable domain, completed using reference TRBV14 and TRBJ1-4, is EAGVTQFPSHSVIEKGQTVTLRCDPISGHDNLYWYRRVMGKEIKFLLHFVKESKQDESGMPNNRFLAERTGGTYSTLKVQPAELEDSGVYFCASSMVGFEEKLFFGSGTQLSVL.

A remark on this clone: One end of the junction is discordant with germline, which a read error may explain. The V and J genes are TRBV6-5 and TRBJ2-7; weak D call: TRBD2 (5 bases). Germline V CDR1 and CDR2: MNHEY, SVGAGI. CDR3 length: 13 amino acids. The CDR3 sequence: CASSYSMEVEGSF. In nucleotides, the CDR3 is TGTGCCAGCAGTTACTCGATGGAGGTCGAAGGTTCCTTC.

This rearrangement joins TRBV29-1 to TRBJ1-1; the D gene is possibly TRBD1 (6 bases). The CDR3 extends over 15 amino acids. V lost 4 bases and J lost 3, with 18 bases in between. Looked up from germline, CDR1 is SQVTM and CDR2 is ANQGSEA. Here the CDR3 DNA reads TGCAGCGTTGGGGGCGTGGACAGCCAAGACACTGAAGCTTTCTTT. It yields the protein CSVGGVDSQDTEAFF.

The chain joins TRBV6-5 to TRBJ2-1; D is uncertain. Trimming stripped 6 bases from V and 3 bases from J, with 6 bases between. Germline V gene data show CDR1 as MNHEY and CDR2 as SVGAGI. The CDR3 is made up of 12 amino acids. CDR3 nucleotides: TGTGCCAGCAGGAAGGGCTACAATGAGCAGTTCTTC. As protein: CASRKGYNEQFF.

V gene TRBV27 combines with J gene TRBJ2-7; D is unclear. The V gene's germline CDR1 is MNHEY and CDR2 SMNVEV (reference sequence). The CDR3 totals 16 residues. Deletions cut 2 bases from V and 3 bases from J, with 17 bases between. The CDR3 is CASSLGYIQRNYEQYF. Written as DNA, the CDR3 is TGTGCCAGCAGTTTAGGCTACATCCAAAGAAACTACGAGCAGTACTTC.

J is TRBJ1-3 and V is TRBV28; no clear D gene. Looked up from germline, CDR1 is MDHEN and CDR2 is SYDVKM. The V and J ends lost 9 bases and 2 bases respectively, with 8 bases between them. The CDR3 runs 12 residues. CDR3 DNA sequence: TGTGCCAGACAATATCCTGGAAACACCATATATTTT. It codes for CARQYPGNTIYF.

V and J are TRBV7-9 and TRBJ2-1; D is ambiguous. V was cut by 3 bases and J by 10 bases, with 13 bases left in between. The CDR3 covers 13 residues. Germline values: CDR1 SEHNR, CDR2 FQNEAQ (reference sequence). The CDR3 DNA sequence: TGTGCCAGCAGCTTTCAAGGGCACGGGGAGCAGTTCTTC. It yields the protein CASSFQGHGEQFF.

The gene calls are TRBV7-6 and TRBJ2-7, with 10 bases that match TRBD2. V was pared by 2 bases and J by 3 bases, with 4 bases of the junction left unmatched. The germline gives CDR1 SGHVS, CDR2 FNYEAQ. This CDR3 has 15 amino acids. The DNA for the CDR3 is TGTGCCAGCAGCTTACAAGTAGCGGGGGGCTACGAGCAGTACTTC. Amino acids: CASSLQVAGGYEQYF. The whole variable domain, filled in from reference TRBV7-6 and TRBJ2-7, reads GAGVSQSPRYKVTKRGQDVALRCDPISGHVSLYWYRQALGQGPEFLTYFNYEAQQDKSGLPNDRFSAERPEGSISTLTIQRTEQRDSAMYRCASSLQVAGGYEQYFGPGTRLTVT.

This sequence joins TRBV9 and TRBJ1-3; D not resolved. This CDR3 has 14 amino acids. The germline gives CDR1 SGDLS, CDR2 YYNGEE. V shed 2 bases and J shed 2 bases, with 8 bases lying between them. The CDR3 bases are TGTGCCAGCAGCGTGACCCGTGCTGGAAACACCATATATTTT. It encodes CASSVTRAGNTIYF.

This clone was detected a few times. The J gene is TRBJ2-1, the V gene TRBV11-2; D uncertain. Germline assignment: CDR1 SGHAT and CDR2 FQNNGV. V lost 4 bases and J lost 3, with 10 bases in between. CDR3 length: 14 amino acids. The CDR3 spells CASSSPPGYNEQFF. DNA for the CDR3: TGTGCCAGCAGCTCCCCCCCCGGCTACAATGAGCAGTTCTTC.

The V gene is TRBV7-2, the J gene TRBJ1-2; D might be TRBD1 (5 bases). This CDR3 contains 15 residues. Germline CDR1 reads SGHTA; CDR2 reads FQGNSA. With 4 bases removed from V and 3 bases from J, the gap between germline ends came to 15 bases. The CDR3 sequence is CASSSRGGSYYGYTF. The CDR3 bases are TGTGCCAGCAGCTCCCGCGGGGGAAGCTACTATGGCTACACCTTC.

The chain employs TRBV19 and TRBJ1-5; TRBD1 matches at 8 bases. Germline V CDR1 and CDR2: LNHDA, SQIVND (reference sequence). V lost 8 bases and J lost 8; bases outside the gene matches: 17. The CDR3 spans 16 residues. The CDR3, as DNA: TGTGCCAGTCACGACGGACAGGGCCTAATTTTTGAGCCCCAGCATTTT. Its translation is CASHDGQGLIFEPQHF.

This chain uses TRBV28 with TRBJ1-2, with a tentative D call TRBD1 (5 bases). The germline V gene has CDR1 MDHEN and CDR2 SYDVKM. CDR3 size: 16 residues. V lost 2 bases and J lost 7, with 20 bases in between. This CDR3 reads CASSLQGIGPMAGYTF. As DNA, the CDR3 is TGTGCCAGCAGTTTACAGGGTATCGGACCTATGGCTGGCTACACCTTC.

This chain connects TRBV7-2 to TRBJ1-2; maybe TRBD1 (6 bases). Germline V gives CDR1 SGHTA, CDR2 FQGNSA. This CDR3 contains 11 residues. Trimming took off 4 bases at V and 14 bases at J, with 14 bases between the two ends. This chain's CDR3 is CASSSRTAWTF. The CDR3 region has the DNA TGTGCCAGCAGCTCCCGGACAGCTTGGACCTTC.

This chain joins TRBV19 and TRBJ2-7; TRBD1 aligns across 8 bases. With V trimmed by 3 bases and J by 4 bases, 5 bases remained unmatched. CDR3 size: 14 residues. Germline CDR1 reads LNHDA; CDR2 reads SQIVND (reference sequence). CDR3 protein: CASSMGQVGYEQYF. The CDR3 DNA reads as TGTGCCAGTAGTATGGGACAGGTTGGGTACGAGCAGTACTTC.

This chain links TRBV6-1 with TRBJ2-7, with D perhaps TRBD2 (5 bases). This CDR3 has 12 amino acids. V was trimmed by 8 bases and J by 0 bases, leaving 8 bases between them. The germline V gene encodes CDR1 MNHNS and CDR2 SASEGT. The CDR3 sequence is CASEDYSYEQYF. CDR3 DNA: TGTGCCAGCGAAGACTACTCCTACGAGCAGTACTTC.

The gene calls are TRBV6-5 and TRBJ1-1; D gene uncertain. The ends were cut back, 5 bases at V and 3 bases at J, with 16 bases in the middle. The CDR3 totals 15 residues. Germline V gives CDR1 MNHEY, CDR2 SVGAGI. The CDR3 loop is CASSTPRGGDTEAFF. CDR3 bases: TGTGCCAGCAGTACCCCGCGAGGAGGAGACACTGAAGCTTTCTTT.

The chain uses TRBV5-6 and TRBJ2-7; 7 bases map to TRBD2. In germline, CDR1 is SGHDT, CDR2 YYEEEE. The CDR3 sequence is 14 residues long. The junction had 5 bases not matched to a gene; V was cut back by 0 bases and J by 5 bases. The CDR3 region has the DNA TGTGCCAGCAGCTTGGCCCGGGGGGAAGACGAGCAGTACTTC. This codes for CASSLARGEDEQYF.

The V and J genes are TRBV15 and TRBJ1-1; D gene ambiguous. The germline V gene has CDR1 LNHNV and CDR2 YYDKDF (reference sequence). V was pared by 1 base and J by 7 bases, with 7 bases between. This CDR3 is 12 amino acids long. CDR3 in amino acids: CATSRANSEAFF. The CDR3 region has the DNA TGTGCCACCAGCAGAGCTAATAGTGAAGCTTTCTTT.